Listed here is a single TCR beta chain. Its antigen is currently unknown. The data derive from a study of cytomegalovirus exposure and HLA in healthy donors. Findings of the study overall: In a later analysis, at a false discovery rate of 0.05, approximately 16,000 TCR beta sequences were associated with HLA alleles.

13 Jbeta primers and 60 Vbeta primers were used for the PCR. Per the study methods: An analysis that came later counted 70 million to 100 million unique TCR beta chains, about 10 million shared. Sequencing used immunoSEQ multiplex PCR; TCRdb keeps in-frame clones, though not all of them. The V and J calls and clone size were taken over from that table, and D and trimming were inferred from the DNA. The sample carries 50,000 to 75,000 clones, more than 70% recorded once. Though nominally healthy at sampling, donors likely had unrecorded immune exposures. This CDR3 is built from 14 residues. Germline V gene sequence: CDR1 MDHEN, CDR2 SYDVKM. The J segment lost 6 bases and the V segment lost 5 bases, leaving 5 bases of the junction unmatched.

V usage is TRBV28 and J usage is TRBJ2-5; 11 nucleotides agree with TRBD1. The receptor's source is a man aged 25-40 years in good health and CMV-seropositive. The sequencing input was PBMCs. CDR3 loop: CASSTGQGAKTQYF. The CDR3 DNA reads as TGTGCCAGCAGTACAGGACAGGGGGCGAAGACCCAGTACTTC.